This passage covers 5 T cell receptor beta chains from one sample sequenced in a study of glioma-infiltrating T cells. The iRepertoire nested amplicon-rescue multiplex PCR amplified TCR alpha and beta CDR3s from RNA. Via MiXCR, TCRdb re-called the multiplex PCR reads, giving one row per CDR3 protein. The sample contains more than 300,000 distinct CDR3 sequences, more than 35% of which appear only once. The sequencing sample was made of glioma tissue, nonneoplastic brain tissue, or PBMCs (not recorded which). The source is a human donor with low-grade glioma or glioblastoma, undergoing nonglioma brain surgery, or in good health (not recorded which).

The chain uses TRBV6-6 and TRBJ2-1; D tentatively reads TRBD1 or TRBD2 (5 bases each). Deletions cut 0 bases from V and 2 bases from J, with 8 bases between. Per germline, CDR1 MNHNY and CDR2 SVGAGI (reference sequence). CDR3 length: 15 residues. The CDR3 sequence: CASSYSGPTYNEQFF. CDR3 sequence (DNA): TGTGCCAGCAGTTACTCGGGACCCACCTACAATGAGCAGTTCTTC.

This clonotype was recorded at least ten times. The chain employs TRBV7-3 and TRBJ2-1; D possibly matches TRBD1 or TRBD2 (5 bases each). Germline-derived CDR1 and CDR2 are SGHTA and FQGTGA. The CDR3 extends over 14 amino acids. V was pared by 5 bases and J by 0 bases, with 8 bases between. CDR3 in DNA: TGTGCCAGCAGCCATGGGGGCTCCTACAATGAGCAGTTCTTC. Its protein product is CASSHGGSYNEQFF.

V is TRBV4-1 and J is TRBJ2-5, with D maybe TRBD2 (7 bases). Germline lookup yields CDR1 MGHRA and CDR2 YSYEKL. The V and J ends lost 3 bases and 2 bases respectively, with 19 bases between them. The CDR3 covers 17 residues. CDR3 bases: TGCGCCAGCAGCCACACTACGGGGGGCCGCACACAAGAGACCCAGTACTTC. It encodes CASSHTTGGRTQETQYF.

The chain links TRBV4-1 to TRBJ2-2; 10 nucleotides align to TRBD2. Germline V CDR1 and CDR2: MGHRA, YSYEKL. This CDR3 region has 16 residues. Trimming cost V 0 bases and J 9 bases; bases outside gene matches: 7. DNA for the CDR3: TGCGCCAGCAGCCAAGATCCAGCGGGAGGGACCCGGGAGCTGTTTTTT. Translating gives CASSQDPAGGTRELFF.

The rearrangement links TRBV2 to TRBJ2-1, with a possible D match to TRBD2 (6 bases). Trimming pared 6 bases from V and 10 bases from J, leaving 10 bases between. CDR3 length: 11 residues. CDR1 SNHLY and CDR2 FYNNEI come from the germline V gene. CDR3 amino acids: CASRATREQFF. CDR3 DNA: TGTGCCAGCAGGGCGACTAGGGAGCAGTTCTTC.